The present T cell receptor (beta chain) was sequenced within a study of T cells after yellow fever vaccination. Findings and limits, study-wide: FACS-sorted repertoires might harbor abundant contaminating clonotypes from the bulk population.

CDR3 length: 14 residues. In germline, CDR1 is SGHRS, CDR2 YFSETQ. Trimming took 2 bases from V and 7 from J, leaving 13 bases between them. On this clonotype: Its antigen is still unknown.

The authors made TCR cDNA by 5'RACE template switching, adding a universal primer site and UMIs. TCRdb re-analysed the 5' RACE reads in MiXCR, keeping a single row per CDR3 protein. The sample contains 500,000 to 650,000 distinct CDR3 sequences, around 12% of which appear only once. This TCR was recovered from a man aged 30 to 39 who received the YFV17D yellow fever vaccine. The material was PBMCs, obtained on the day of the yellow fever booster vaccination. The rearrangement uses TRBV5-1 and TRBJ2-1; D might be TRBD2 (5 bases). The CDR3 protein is CASSFGVARNEQFF. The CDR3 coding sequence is TGCGCCAGCAGCTTCGGGGTAGCGCGGAATGAGCAGTTCTTC.